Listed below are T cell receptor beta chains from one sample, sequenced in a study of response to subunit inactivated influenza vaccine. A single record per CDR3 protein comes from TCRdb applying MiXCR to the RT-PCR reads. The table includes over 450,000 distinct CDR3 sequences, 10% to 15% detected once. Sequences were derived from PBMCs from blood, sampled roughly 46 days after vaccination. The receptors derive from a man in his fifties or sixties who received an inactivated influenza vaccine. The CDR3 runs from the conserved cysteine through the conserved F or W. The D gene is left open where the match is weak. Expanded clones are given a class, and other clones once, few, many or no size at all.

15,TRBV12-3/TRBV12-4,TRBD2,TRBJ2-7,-,TGTGCCAGCAGTCTTTCGGGCCGGGGGGATTACGAGCAGTACTTC,CASSLSGRGDYEQYF
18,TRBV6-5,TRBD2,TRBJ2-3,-,TGTGCCAGCAGTCACACGTTACCCGGGACTATCGGCACAGATACGCAGTATTTT,CASSHTLPGTIGTDTQYF
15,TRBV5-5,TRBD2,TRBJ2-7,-,TGTGCCAGCAGCTTGCTGACTAGCGGGGGATACGAGCAGTACTTC,CASSLLTSGGYEQYF
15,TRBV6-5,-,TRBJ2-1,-,TGTGCCAGCAGTTACTCGGATCGGTACTACAATGAGCAGTTCTTC,CASSYSDRYYNEQFF
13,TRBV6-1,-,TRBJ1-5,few,TGTGCCAGCACCAGACAGTTAAATCAGCCCCAGCATTTT,CASTRQLNQPQHF
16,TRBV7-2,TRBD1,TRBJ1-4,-,TGTGCCAGCAGCTTAGGTACAGGGGGGACTAATGAAAAACTGTTTTTT,CASSLGTGGTNEKLFF
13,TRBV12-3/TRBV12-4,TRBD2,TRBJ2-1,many,TGTGCCAGCAGTTCGCAAAGGACTAGTGAGCAGTTCTTC,CASSSQRTSEQFF
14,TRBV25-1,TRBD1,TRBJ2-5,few,TGTGCCAGCACCTACACAGGGGTTGGCGAGACCCAGTACTTC,CASTYTGVGETQYF
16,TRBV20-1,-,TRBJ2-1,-,TGCAGTGCTCGCACCGCCCAAAGGGGTAGCCACAATGAGCAGTTCTTC,CSARTAQRGSHNEQFF
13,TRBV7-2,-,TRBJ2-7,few,TGTGCCAGCAGCCAGATTTCGAGCTACGAGCAGTACTTC,CASSQISSYEQYF
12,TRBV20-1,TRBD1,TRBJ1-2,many,TGCAGTGCTTACCGGGACAGCTATGGCTACACCTTC,CSAYRDSYGYTF
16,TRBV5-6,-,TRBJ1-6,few,TGTGCCAGCAGCTTGGTGGAGTCAGAATTGAATTCACCCCTCCACTTT,CASSLVESELNSPLHF
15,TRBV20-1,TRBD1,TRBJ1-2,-,TGCAGTGCTAGTAGGGTTAGGACAGGGCAGTATGGCTACACCTTC,CSASRVRTGQYGYTF
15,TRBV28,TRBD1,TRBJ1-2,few,TGTGCCAGCAGTCCCTCGAGGACAGGAGTCTATGGCTACACCTTC,CASSPSRTGVYGYTF
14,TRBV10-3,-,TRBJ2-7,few,TGTGCCACCTGGGACGGCGGGGCCAGCTACGAGCAGTACTTC,CATWDGGASYEQYF
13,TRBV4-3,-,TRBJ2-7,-,TGCGCCAGCAGCCAAGACGGGGGGCTGGAGCAGTACTTC,CASSQDGGLEQYF
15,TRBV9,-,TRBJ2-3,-,TGTGCCAGCAGCGCCCCGAGGAGGGGGCAAGGTACGCAGTATTTT,CASSAPRRGQGTQYF
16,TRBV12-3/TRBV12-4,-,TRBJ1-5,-,TGTGCCAGCAGTTTAGGTCCGGGTTTAGGCAATCAGCCCCAGCATTTT,CASSLGPGLGNQPQHF
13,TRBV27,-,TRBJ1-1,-,TGTGCCAGCAGTTTCGGGGTCAAGACTGAAGCTTTCTTT,CASSFGVKTEAFF
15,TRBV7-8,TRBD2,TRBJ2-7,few,TGTGCCAGCAGCCCCTCCGGGACTAGCAGCCACGAGCAGTACTTC,CASSPSGTSSHEQYF
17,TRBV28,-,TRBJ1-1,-,TGTGCCAGCAGCTCTAAAGGAAGCCCCAGGGGGAACACTGAAGCTTTCTTT,CASSSKGSPRGNTEAFF
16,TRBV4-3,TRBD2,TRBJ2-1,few,TGCGCCAGCAGCCAAGCTACTAGCGGGAGTTACAATGAGCAGTTCTTC,CASSQATSGSYNEQFF
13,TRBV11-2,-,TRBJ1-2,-,TGTGCCAGCAGCTCGGGGGGGAACTATGGCTACACCTTC,CASSSGGNYGYTF
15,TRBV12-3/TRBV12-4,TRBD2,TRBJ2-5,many,TGTGCCAGCAGTTTATGGCTAGCGGACCAAGAGACCCAGTACTTC,CASSLWLADQETQYF
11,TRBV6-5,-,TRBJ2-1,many,TGTGCCACCCACTCCTACAATGAGCAGTTCTTC,CATHSYNEQFF
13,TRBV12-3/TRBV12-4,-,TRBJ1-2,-,TGTGCCAGCACACAGGGCAGGGACTATGGCTACACCTTC,CASTQGRDYGYTF
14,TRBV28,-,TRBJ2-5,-,TGTGCCAGCAGTTTTGTTGCAGGGAGGAAGACCCAGTACTTC,CASSFVAGRKTQYF
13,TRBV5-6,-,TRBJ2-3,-,TGTGCCAGCAGCGGGGATTTCACAGATACGCAGTATTTT,CASSGDFTDTQYF
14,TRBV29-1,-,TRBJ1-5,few,TGCAGCGTTTCGATTGGACAGACTAATCAGCCCCAGCATTTT,CSVSIGQTNQPQHF
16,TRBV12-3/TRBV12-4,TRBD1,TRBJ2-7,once,TGTGCCAGCAGTTTTTCTGGGACAGTTAACTCCTACGAGCAGTACTTC,CASSFSGTVNSYEQYF
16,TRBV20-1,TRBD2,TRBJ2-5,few,TGCAGTGTCAGAGCCGGCGCTAGCGGTTACCAAGAGACCCAGTACTTC,CSVRAGASGYQETQYF
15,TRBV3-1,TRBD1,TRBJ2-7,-,TGTGCCAGCAGCCATGGACAGGTAATCTCCTACGAGCAGTACTTC,CASSHGQVISYEQYF
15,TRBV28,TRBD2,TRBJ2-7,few,TGTGCCAGCAGTTCACCCGGGACTAGCAGTTACGAGCAGTACTTC,CASSSPGTSSYEQYF
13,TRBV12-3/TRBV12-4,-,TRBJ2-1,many,TGTGCCAGCACCGTTAGCTGGACGGGTGAGCAGTTCTTC,CASTVSWTGEQFF
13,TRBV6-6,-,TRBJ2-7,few,TGTGCCAGCAGTTACCTGACTAGAGGCGAGCAGTACTTC,CASSYLTRGEQYF
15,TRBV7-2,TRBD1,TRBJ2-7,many,TGTGCCAGCAGCTTAGCGGGACAGGGGGGTCTTGAGCAGTACTTC,CASSLAGQGGLEQYF
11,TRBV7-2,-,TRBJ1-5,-,TGTGCCAGCAGCTTCAATCAGCCCCAGCATTTT,CASSFNQPQHF